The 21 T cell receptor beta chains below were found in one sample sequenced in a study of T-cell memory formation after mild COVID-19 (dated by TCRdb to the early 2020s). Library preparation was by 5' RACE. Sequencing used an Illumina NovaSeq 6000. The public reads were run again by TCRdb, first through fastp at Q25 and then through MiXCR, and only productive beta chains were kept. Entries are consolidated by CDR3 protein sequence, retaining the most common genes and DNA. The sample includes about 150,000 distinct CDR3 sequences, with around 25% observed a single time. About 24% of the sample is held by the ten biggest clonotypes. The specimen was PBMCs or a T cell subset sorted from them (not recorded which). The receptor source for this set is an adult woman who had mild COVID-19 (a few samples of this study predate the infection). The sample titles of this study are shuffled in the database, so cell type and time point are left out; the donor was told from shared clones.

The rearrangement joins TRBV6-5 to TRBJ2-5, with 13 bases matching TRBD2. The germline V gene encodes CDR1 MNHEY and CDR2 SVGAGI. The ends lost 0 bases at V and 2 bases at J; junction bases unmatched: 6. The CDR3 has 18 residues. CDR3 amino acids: CASSYSTSGGPRQETQYF. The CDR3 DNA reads TGTGCCAGCAGTTACTCGACTAGCGGGGGGCCGAGACAAGAGACCCAGTACTTC.

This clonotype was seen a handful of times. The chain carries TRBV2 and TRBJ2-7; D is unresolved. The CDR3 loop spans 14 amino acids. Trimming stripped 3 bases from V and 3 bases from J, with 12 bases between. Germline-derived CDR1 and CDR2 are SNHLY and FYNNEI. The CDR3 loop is CASSDPVNHYEQYF. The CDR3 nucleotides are TGTGCCAGCAGTGACCCCGTAAATCACTACGAGCAGTACTTC.

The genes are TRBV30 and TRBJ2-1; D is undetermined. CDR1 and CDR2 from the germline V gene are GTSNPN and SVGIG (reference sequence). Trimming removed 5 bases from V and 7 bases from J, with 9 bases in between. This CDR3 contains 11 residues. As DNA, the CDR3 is TGTGCCTGGGTCTCTGGGAATGAGCAGTTCTTC. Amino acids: CAWVSGNEQFF.

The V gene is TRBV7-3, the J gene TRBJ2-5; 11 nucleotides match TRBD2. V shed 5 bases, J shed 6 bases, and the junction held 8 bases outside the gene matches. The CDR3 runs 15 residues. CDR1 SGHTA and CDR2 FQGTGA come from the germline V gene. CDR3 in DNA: TGTGCCAGCAGCGCCCACCCTAGCGGGGGGAAGACCCAGTACTTC. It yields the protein CASSAHPSGGKTQYF.

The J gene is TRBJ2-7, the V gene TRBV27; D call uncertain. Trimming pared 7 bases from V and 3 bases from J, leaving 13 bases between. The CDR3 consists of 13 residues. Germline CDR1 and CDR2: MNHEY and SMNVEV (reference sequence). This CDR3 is CASIRAVDYEQYF. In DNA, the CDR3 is TGTGCCAGCATCCGGGCGGTAGACTACGAGCAGTACTTC.

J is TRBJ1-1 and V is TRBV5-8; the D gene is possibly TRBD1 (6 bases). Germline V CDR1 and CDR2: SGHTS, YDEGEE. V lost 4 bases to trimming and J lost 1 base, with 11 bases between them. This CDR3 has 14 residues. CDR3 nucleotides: TGTGCCAGCAGCCCGGGACAATGGAACACTGAAGCTTTCTTT. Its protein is CASSPGQWNTEAFF. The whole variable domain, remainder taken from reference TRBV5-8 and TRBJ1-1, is EAGVTQSPTHLIKTRGQQATLRCSPISGHTSVYWYQQALGLGLQFLLWYDEGEERNRGNFPPRFSGRQFPNYSSELNVNALELEDSALYLCASSPGQWNTEAFFGQGTRLTVV.

CDR3 protein: CASSGADTNEQFF. The CDR3 DNA is TGTGCCAGCTCAGGAGCAGATACCAATGAGCAGTTCTTC. The chain couples TRBV18 to TRBJ2-1; D remains ambiguous. The V gene's germline CDR1 is KGHSH and CDR2 LQKENI. This CDR3 spans 13 amino acids. The V end lost 5 bases, the J end lost 6 bases, and 11 bases lay between the germline ends.

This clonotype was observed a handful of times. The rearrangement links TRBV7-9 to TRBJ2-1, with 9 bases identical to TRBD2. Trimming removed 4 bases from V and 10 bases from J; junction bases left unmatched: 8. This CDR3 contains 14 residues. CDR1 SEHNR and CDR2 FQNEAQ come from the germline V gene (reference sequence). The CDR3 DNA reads TGTGCCAGCAGCTCATTACTAGCGGGCTGGGAGCAGTTCTTC. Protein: CASSSLLAGWEQFF.

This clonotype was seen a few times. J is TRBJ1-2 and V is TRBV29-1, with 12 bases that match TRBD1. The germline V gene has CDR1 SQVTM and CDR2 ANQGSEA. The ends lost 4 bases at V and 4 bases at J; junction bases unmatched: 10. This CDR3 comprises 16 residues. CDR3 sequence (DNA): TGCAGCGTTGCCGGGACAGGGGGCTTGGTCGGCTATGGCTACACCTTC. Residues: CSVAGTGGLVGYGYTF.

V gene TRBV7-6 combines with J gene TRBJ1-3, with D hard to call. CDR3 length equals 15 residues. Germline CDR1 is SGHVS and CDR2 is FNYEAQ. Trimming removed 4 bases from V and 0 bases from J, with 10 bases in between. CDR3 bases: TGTGCCAGCAGCTCTAGTTCGGTCTCTGGAAACACCATATATTTT. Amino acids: CASSSSSVSGNTIYF. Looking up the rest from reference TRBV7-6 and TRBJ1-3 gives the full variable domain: GAGVSQSPRYKVTKRGQDVALRCDPISGHVSLYWYRQALGQGPEFLTYFNYEAQQDKSGLPNDRFSAERPEGSISTLTIQRTEQRDSAMYRCASSSSSVSGNTIYFGEGSWLTVV.

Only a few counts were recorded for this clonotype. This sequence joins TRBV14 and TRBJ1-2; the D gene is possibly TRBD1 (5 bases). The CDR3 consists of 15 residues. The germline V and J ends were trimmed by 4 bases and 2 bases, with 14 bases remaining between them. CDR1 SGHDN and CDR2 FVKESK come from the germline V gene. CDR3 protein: CASSRESTGNYGYTF. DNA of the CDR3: TGTGCCAGCAGCCGAGAATCCACAGGCAACTATGGCTACACCTTC.

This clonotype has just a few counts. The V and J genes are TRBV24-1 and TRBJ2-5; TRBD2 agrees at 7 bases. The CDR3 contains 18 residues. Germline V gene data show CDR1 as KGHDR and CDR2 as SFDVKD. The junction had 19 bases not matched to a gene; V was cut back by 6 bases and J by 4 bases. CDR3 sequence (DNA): TGTGCCACCAGTATAATCCCTAGCGGACGAAGGCTCCGAGAGACCCAGTACTTC. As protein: CATSIIPSGRRLRETQYF.

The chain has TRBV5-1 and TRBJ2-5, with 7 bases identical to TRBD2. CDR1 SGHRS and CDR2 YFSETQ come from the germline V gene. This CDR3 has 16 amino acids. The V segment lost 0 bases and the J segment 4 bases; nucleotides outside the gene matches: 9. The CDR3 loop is CASSLEVGRGRETQYF. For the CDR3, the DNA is TGCGCCAGCAGCTTGGAGGTGGGGAGGGGAAGAGAGACCCAGTACTTC.

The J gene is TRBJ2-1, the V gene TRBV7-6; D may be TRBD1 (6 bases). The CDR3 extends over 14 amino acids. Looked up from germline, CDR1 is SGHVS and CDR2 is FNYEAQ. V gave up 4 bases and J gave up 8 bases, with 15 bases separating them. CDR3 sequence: CASSSRQGNDEQFF. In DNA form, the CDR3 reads TGTGCCAGCAGCTCGAGGCAGGGGAACGATGAGCAGTTCTTC.

The CDR3, as DNA: TGTGCCAGCAGCGGCGGACAGGGAAGTCTCTCTGGAAACACCATATATTTT. Translating it yields CASSGGQGSLSGNTIYF. The rearrangement joins TRBV9 to TRBJ1-3; 8 bases agree with TRBD1. With V trimmed by 3 bases and J by 0 bases, 8 bases remained unmatched. Germline CDR1 is SGDLS and CDR2 is YYNGEE. The length of the CDR3 is 17 residues.

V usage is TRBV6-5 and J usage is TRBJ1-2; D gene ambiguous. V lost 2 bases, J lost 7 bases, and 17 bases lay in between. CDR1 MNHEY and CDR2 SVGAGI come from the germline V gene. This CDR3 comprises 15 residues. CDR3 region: CASSYAHGLMGGYTF. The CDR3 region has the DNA TGTGCCAGCAGTTACGCGCATGGACTGATGGGTGGCTACACCTTC.

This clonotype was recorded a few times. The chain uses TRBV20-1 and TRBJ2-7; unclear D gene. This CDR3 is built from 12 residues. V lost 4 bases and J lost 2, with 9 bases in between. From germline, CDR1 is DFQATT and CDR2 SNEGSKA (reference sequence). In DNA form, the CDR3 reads TGCAGTGCTACGGACCAAACCTACGAGCAGTACTTC. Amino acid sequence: CSATDQTYEQYF.

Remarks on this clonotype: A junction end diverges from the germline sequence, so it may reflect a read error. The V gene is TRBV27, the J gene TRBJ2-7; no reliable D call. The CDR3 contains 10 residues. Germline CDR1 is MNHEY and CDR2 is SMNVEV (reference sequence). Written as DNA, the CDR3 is TGTGCCAGCGGTTTCAACGAGCAGTACTTC. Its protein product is CASGFNEQYF.

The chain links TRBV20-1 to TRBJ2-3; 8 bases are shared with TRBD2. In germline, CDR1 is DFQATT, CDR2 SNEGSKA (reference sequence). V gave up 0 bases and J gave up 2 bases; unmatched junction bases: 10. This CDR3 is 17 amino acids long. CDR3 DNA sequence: TGCAGTGCTAGAGATCGTGGACGGGAGGGATACACAGATACGCAGTATTTT. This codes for CSARDRGREGYTDTQYF.

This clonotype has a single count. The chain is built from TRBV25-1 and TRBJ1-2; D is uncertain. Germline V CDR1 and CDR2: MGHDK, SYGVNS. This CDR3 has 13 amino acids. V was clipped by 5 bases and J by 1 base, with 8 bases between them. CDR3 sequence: CASSNGDNYGYTF. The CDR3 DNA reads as TGTGCCAGCAGTAACGGCGATAACTATGGCTACACCTTC.

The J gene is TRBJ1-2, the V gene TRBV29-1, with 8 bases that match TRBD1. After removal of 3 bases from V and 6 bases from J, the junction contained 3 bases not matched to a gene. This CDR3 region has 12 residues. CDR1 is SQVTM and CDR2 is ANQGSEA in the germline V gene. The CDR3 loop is CSVETGENGYTF. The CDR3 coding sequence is TGCAGCGTTGAGACAGGGGAGAATGGCTACACCTTC.